Included here is one TCR beta chain sequence, with context. Its cognate antigen is unknown. The sort gate was single viable CD3+CD4+CD8-CD45RO+ cells for memory CD4+ T cells. The data originate from a study of memory CD4+ T cells and cytomegalovirus serostatus. Study-wide context: Of the healthy Belgian adults, 9 were CMV seropositive and 20 to 30 seronegative. Findings of the study overall: Suggested: most of the CMV-linked TCR signature lies in CD4+ memory cells. Of approximately 150 reported CMV TCRbeta sequences, under 70 were found in memory CD4+ repertoires.

Original analysis: Out-of-frame sequences were removed, leaving roughly 2.1 million distinct TCRbeta sequences. Sequencing was performed with immunoSEQ multiplex PCR; in TCRdb, only in-frame clones are kept and a portion is missing. V and J calls and clone size are those listed in that table; D and trimming were worked out from the DNA. The table has 61,000 or so clones, over 70% seen once. Trimming removed 0 bases from V and 3 bases from J, with 14 bases in between. Germline loops: CDR1 SGHRS, CDR2 YFSETQ. The CDR3 covers 16 residues. This chain links TRBV5-1 with TRBJ2-3; D remains unclear. Material: memory CD4+ T cells from blood. The receptor comes from an adult in good health and CMV-seronegative. Some clones in this sample may be carry-over from other donors' samples. In DNA form, the CDR3 reads TGCGCCAGCAGCTTGGTAGGTAGCCGGCTGACAGATACGCAGTATTTT. It encodes CASSLVGSRLTDTQYF.